Each of the 9 T cell receptor beta chains below was sequenced from the same sample in a study of cytomegalovirus exposure and HLA in healthy donors. Both 60 Vbeta primers and 13 Jbeta primers went into the PCR. Generated by immunoSEQ multiplex PCR, the TCRdb table keeps only in-frame clones and is missing some. The table has tens of thousands of clones, less than 75% seen once; the top ten hold about 5.7%. Sequenced sample: PBMCs. Every receptor here comes from a young man in good health and CMV-seropositive.

This clone came up a few times. This chain connects TRBV28 to TRBJ1-1, with 8 bases lining up with TRBD1. Germline CDR1 and CDR2: MDHEN and SYDVKM. Trimming removed 3 bases from V and 9 bases from J; junction bases left unmatched: 15. The CDR3 loop spans 16 amino acids. The CDR3 coding sequence is TGTGCCAGCAGTTTTAGGACAGGGAAGAAAGAAGGGAAAGCTTTCTTT. Its translation: CASSFRTGKKEGKAFF.

The gene calls are TRBV4-3 and TRBJ2-7, with D possibly being TRBD1 (6 bases). Trimming removed 0 bases at V and 3 bases at J, with 12 bases between. This CDR3 has 15 residues. The germline V gene encodes CDR1 LGHNA and CDR2 YSLEER. In DNA form, the CDR3 reads TGCGCCAGCAGCCAAGATCGACAGGTTATCTACGAGCAGTACTTC. The encoded protein is CASSQDRQVIYEQYF.

This clone has just a few counts. The chain carries TRBV30 and TRBJ1-4; unclear D gene. The V end was cut by 0 bases, the J end by 8 bases, with 13 bases between. CDR1 and CDR2 from the germline V gene are GTSNPN and SVGIG (reference sequence). This CDR3 has 14 amino acids. The CDR3 spells CAWSVAGLREKLFF. DNA of the CDR3: TGTGCCTGGAGTGTAGCGGGCCTCCGGGAAAAACTGTTTTTT.

The chain joins TRBV2 to TRBJ2-1, with 9 bases fitting TRBD1. Germline V CDR1 and CDR2: SNHLY, FYNNEI. The CDR3 runs to 13 residues. Trimming removed 7 bases from V and 8 bases from J; junction bases left unmatched: 6. The CDR3 here is CASTRQGVHEQFF. The CDR3 region has the DNA TGTGCCAGCACCCGACAGGGGGTGCATGAGCAGTTCTTC.

The rearrangement links TRBV29-1 to TRBJ1-1; D call uncertain. V dropped 6 bases and J dropped 0 bases, with 17 bases sitting between them. Germline values: CDR1 SQVTM, CDR2 ANQGSEA. CDR3 length: 15 residues. Here the CDR3 DNA reads TGCAGCGTCGACCTGGGTGGCGGGATGAACACTGAAGCTTTCTTT. The encoded protein is CSVDLGGGMNTEAFF. Based on the CDR3 plus reference TRBV29-1 and TRBJ1-1, the full variable domain is SAVISQKPSRDICQRGTSLTIQCQVDSQVTMMFWYRQQPGQSLTLIATANQGSEATYESGFVIDKFPISRPNLTFSTLTVSNMSPEDSSIYLCSVDLGGGMNTEAFFGQGTRLTVV.

V and J are TRBV5-1 and TRBJ2-1, with D perhaps TRBD1 (5 bases). V shed 2 bases and J shed 4 bases, with 10 bases lying between them. Germline assignment: CDR1 SGHRS and CDR2 YFSETQ. CDR3 length: 14 residues. The CDR3 coding sequence is TGCGCCAGCAGCTTCCAAGGGGTATACAATGAGCAGTTCTTC. As protein: CASSFQGVYNEQFF.

The chain combines TRBV2 with TRBJ2-1; maybe TRBD1 (5 bases). Germline assignment: CDR1 SNHLY and CDR2 FYNNEI. With 2 bases removed from V and 10 bases from J, the gap between germline ends came to 15 bases. There are 14 residues in the CDR3. CDR3: CASSETQVTREQFF. CDR3 nucleotide sequence: TGTGCCAGCAGTGAAACACAGGTAACGAGGGAGCAGTTCTTC.

The chain couples TRBV5-1 to TRBJ2-7; D is undetermined. V was pared by 1 base and J by 1 base, with 6 bases between. From germline, CDR1 is SGHRS and CDR2 YFSETQ. The CDR3 contains 13 residues. The CDR3 here is CASSLTESYEQYF. Written as DNA, the CDR3 is TGCGCCAGCAGCTTGACAGAGTCCTACGAGCAGTACTTC.

The chain recombines TRBV5-1 with TRBJ2-7, with D maybe TRBD2 (6 bases). The length of the CDR3 is 11 residues. V was trimmed by 5 bases and J by 4 bases, leaving 7 bases between them. Per the germline V gene, CDR1 is SGHRS and CDR2 is YFSETQ. CDR3 region: CASREGYEQYF. The DNA of the CDR3 is TGCGCCAGCAGGGAGGGGTACGAGCAGTACTTC.